The T cell receptor beta chain under discussion was sequenced for a study of cytomegalovirus exposure and HLA in healthy donors. Primers included in the PCR were 60 Vbeta and 13 Jbeta primers. Method: immunoSEQ multiplex PCR; TCRdb's copy keeps in-frame clones and lacks some. There are 120,000 or so clones in the sample; around 82% occur only once, and under 13% lies in the top ten. This clone appeared a few times. Its antigen remains unidentified. Each donor's status was that of a healthy bone marrow donor. The CDR3 has 15 amino acids. V dropped 2 bases and J dropped 7; count of bases not matched to a gene: 11. CDR1 is SGHDT, CDR2 YYEEEE, per germline. Study-wide results and limits: By a later analysis, the bulk of CMV-associated TCR beta chains appeared HLA-restricted. Sequencing likely caused a cluster of highly shared sequence variants. Among TCR beta chains, those listed as cytomegalovirus-associated numbered over 150.

Sequenced: PBMCs. This sequence was found in a man aged 25 to 45 in good health and CMV-seropositive. This chain links TRBV5-6 with TRBJ1-2; 7 bases agree with TRBD1. CDR3 sequence (DNA): TGTGCCAGCAGCTTCAATCCCCGACAGGGAGGTGGCTACACCTTC. Its protein product is CASSFNPRQGGGYTF.